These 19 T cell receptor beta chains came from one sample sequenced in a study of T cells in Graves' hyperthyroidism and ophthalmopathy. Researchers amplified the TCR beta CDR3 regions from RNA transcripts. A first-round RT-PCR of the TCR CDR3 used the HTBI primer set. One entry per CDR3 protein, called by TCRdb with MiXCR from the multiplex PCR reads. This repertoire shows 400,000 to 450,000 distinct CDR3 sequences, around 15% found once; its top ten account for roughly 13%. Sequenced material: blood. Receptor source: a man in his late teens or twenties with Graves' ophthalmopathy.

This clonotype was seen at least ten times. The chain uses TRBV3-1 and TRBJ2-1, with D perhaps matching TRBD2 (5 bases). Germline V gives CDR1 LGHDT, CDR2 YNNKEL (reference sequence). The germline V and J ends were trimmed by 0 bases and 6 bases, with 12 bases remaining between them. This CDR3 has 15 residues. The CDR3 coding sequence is TGTGCCAGCAGCCAAGATCTTAGTAGCGTCAATGAGCAGTTCTTC. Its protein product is CASSQDLSSVNEQFF.

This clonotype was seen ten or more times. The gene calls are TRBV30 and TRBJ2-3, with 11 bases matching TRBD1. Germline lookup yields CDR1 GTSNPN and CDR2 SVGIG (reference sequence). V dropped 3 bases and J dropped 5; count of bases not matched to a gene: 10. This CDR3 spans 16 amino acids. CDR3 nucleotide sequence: TGTGCCTGGAGCGCACAGGGACAGGGGGTCGGAGATACGCAGTATTTT. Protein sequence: CAWSAQGQGVGDTQYF.

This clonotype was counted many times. The CDR3 loop reads CSARDPTLRSYEQYF. CDR3 sequence (DNA): TGCAGTGCTAGAGATCCGACGCTACGGTCCTACGAGCAGTACTTC. This chain joins TRBV20-1 and TRBJ2-7; D uncertain. Per germline, CDR1 DFQATT and CDR2 SNEGSKA (reference sequence). Deletions cut 0 bases from V and 1 base from J, with 13 bases between. CDR3 size: 15 residues.

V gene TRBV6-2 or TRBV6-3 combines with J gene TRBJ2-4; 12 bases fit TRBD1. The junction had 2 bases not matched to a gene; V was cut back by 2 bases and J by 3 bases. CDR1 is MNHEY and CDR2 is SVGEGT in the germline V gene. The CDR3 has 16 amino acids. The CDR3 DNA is TGTGCCAGCAGTTACGGGACAGGGGGCGTCAAAAACATTCAGTACTTC. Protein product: CASSYGTGGVKNIQYF.

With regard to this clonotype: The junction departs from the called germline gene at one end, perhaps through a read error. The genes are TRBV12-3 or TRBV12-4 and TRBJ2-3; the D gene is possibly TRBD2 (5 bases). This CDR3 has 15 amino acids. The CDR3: CASSLASTGTDTQYF. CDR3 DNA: TGTGCCAGCAGTCTAGCATCTACGGGCACAGATACGCAGTATTTT.

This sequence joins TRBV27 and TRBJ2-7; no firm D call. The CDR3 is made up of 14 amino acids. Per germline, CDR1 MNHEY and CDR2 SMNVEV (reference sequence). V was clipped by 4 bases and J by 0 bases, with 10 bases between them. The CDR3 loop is CASSSGRNSYEQYF. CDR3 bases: TGTGCCAGCAGTTCCGGACGGAACTCCTACGAGCAGTACTTC.

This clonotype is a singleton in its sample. CDR3 DNA: TGTGCCACCAGCAGAGATTGGGCAGGGGATCAGCCCCAGCATTTT. Its translation: CATSRDWAGDQPQHF. The gene calls are TRBV15 and TRBJ1-5; a possible D gene is TRBD1 (6 bases). V lost 0 bases to trimming and J lost 5 bases, with 11 bases between them. The germline V gene encodes CDR1 LNHNV and CDR2 YYDKDF (reference sequence). The CDR3 loop spans 15 amino acids.

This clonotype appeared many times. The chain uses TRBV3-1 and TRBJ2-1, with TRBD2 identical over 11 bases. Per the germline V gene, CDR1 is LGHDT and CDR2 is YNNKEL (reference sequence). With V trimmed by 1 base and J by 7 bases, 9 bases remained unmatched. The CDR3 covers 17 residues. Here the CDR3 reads CASSQVLASGRWNEQFF. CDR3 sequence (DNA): TGTGCCAGCAGCCAAGTTTTGGCTAGCGGGAGGTGGAATGAGCAGTTCTTC.

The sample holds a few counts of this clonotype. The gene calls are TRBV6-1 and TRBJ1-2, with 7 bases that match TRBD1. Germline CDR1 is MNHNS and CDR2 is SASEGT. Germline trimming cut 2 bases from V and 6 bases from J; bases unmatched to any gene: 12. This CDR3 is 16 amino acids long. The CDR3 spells CASSESIWTGPNGYTF. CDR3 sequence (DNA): TGTGCCAGCAGTGAATCAATTTGGACAGGTCCCAATGGCTACACCTTC.

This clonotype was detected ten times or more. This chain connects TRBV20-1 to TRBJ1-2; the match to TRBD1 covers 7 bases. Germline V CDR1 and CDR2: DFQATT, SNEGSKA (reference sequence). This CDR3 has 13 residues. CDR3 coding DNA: TGCAATACCCGGACAGGACCTATGAGGGGCTACACCTTC. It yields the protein CNTRTGPMRGYTF.

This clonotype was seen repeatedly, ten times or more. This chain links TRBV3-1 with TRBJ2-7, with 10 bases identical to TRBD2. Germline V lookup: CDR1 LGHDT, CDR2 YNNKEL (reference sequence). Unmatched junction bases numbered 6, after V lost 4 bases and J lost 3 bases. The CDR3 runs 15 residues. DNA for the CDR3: TGTGCCAGCAGCCTGTTAGCTAGCGGGGGCTACGAGCAGTACTTC. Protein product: CASSLLASGGYEQYF.

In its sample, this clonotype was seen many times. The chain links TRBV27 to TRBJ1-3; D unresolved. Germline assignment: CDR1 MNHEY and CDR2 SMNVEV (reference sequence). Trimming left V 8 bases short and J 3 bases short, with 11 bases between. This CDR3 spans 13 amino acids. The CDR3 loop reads CASGTSGGNTIYF. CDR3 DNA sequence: TGTGCCAGCGGCACCTCAGGTGGAAACACCATATATTTT.

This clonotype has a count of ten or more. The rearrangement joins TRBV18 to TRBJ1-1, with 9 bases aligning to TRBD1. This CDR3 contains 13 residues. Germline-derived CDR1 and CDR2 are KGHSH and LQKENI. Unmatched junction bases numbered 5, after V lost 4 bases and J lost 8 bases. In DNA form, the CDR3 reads TGTGCCAGCTCACGGGGGACAGGGCAGGAAGCTTTCTTT. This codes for CASSRGTGQEAFF.

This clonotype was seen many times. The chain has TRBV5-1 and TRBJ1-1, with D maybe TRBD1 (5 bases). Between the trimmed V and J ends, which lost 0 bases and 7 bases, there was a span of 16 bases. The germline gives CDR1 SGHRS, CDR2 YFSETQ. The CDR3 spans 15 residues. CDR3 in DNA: TGCGCCAGCAGCTTGGGTCCGGGTCTGCAGGGTGAAGCTTTCTTT. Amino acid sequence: CASSLGPGLQGEAFF. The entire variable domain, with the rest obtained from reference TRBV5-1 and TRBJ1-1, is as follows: KAGVTQTPRYLIKTRGQQVTLSCSPISGHRSVSWYQQTPGQGLQFLFEYFSETQRNKGNFPGRFSGRQFSNSRSEMNVSTLELGDSALYLCASSLGPGLQGEAFFGQGTRLTVV.

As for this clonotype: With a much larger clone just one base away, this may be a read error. The CDR3 spells CASSPPPPYNEQFF. The CDR3 DNA reads TGTGCCAGCAGCCCCCCACCCCCCTACAATGAGCAGTTCTTC. J is TRBJ2-1 and V is TRBV11-1; D is ambiguous. V was pared by 5 bases and J by 2 bases, with 10 bases between. CDR3 length: 14 amino acids. CDR1 SGHAT and CDR2 FQDESV come from the germline V gene (reference sequence).

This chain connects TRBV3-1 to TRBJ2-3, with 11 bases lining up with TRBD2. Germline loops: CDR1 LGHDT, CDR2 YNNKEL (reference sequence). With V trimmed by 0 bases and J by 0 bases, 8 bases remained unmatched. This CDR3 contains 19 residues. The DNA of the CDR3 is TGTGCCAGCAGCCAAGATTACCCCCGACTAGCGGGGAGCACAGATACGCAGTATTTT. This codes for CASSQDYPRLAGSTDTQYF.

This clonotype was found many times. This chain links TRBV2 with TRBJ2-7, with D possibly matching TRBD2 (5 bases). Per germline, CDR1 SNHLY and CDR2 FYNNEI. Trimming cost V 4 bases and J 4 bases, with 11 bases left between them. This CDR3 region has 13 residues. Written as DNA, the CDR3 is TGTGCCAGCAGTGGACAAACGGGGTACGAGCAGTACTTC. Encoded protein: CASSGQTGYEQYF.

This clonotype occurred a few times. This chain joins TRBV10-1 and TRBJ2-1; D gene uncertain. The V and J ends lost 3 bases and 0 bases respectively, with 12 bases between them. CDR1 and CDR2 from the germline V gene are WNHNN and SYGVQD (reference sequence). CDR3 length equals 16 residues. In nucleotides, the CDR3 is TGCGCCAGCAGTGAAGTAGCAGCCCCCTCCTACAATGAGCAGTTCTTC. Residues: CASSEVAAPSYNEQFF.

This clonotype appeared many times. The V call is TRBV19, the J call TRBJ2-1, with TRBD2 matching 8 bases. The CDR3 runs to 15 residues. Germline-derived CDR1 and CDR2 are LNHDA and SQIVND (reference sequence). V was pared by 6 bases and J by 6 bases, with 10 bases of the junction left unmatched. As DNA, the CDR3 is TGTGCCAGTAGCCCAATGGGACTAGGCCTCAATGAGCAGTTCTTC. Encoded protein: CASSPMGLGLNEQFF.